This T cell receptor (beta chain) was sequenced during a study of preoperative IRX-2 immunotherapy in early breast cancer. This clone was observed a handful of times. The table came from immunoSEQ multiplex PCR; TCRdb's copy has only in-frame clones and leaves some out. The sample contains roughly 26,000 clones, 81% of which appear only once. Treatment specified: preoperative locoregional IRX-2 cytokine immunotherapy. Preoperative locoregional IRX-2 cytokine immunotherapy was tested in the phase Ib source study. Germline CDR1 reads LNHDA; CDR2 reads SQIVND (reference sequence). The CDR3 has 16 amino acids. The V gene lost 4 bases and the J gene lost 6 bases, with 16 bases spanning the gap.

Sequenced here: lymph node tissue, sampled after IRX-2 immunotherapy. This TCR derives from a human donor with breast cancer. The V call is TRBV19, the J call TRBJ1-6; D is uncertain. CDR3 sequence reads: CASSTNTKPFNSPLHF. CDR3 DNA: TGTGCCAGTAGTACCAACACCAAACCATTTAATTCACCCCTCCACTTT.